This is a list of T cell receptor beta chains from one sample in a study of beta chain features in type 1 diabetes. TCRdb keeps only in-frame clones here, not all; method: immunoSEQ multiplex PCR. In the table there are hundreds of thousands of clones, roughly 13% of which are singletons. Input material: naive CD4+ T cells from blood. Receptors were obtained from a man aged 18 to 30 with type 1 diabetes. Both conserved end residues are part of each CDR3. A D gene is named only where the DNA matches it firmly. Not all rows give a size; the values are once, few, many and, for expanded clones, a class.

size	V	J	D	CDR3	DNA
few	TRBV11-2	TRBJ2-7	TRBD2	CASGQSSGIGEQYF	TGTGCCAGCGGTCAAAGTAGCGGGATAGGGGAGCAGTACTTC
few	TRBV7-9	TRBJ2-5	TRBD2	CASSLVGGSGETQYF	TGTGCCAGCAGCTTAGTCGGCGGGAGCGGTGAGACCCAGTACTTC
few	TRBV7-2	TRBJ2-7	TRBD1	CASSLRQGEGEQYF	TGTGCCAGCAGCTTAAGACAGGGGGAGGGCGAGCAGTACTTC
few	TRBV11-2	TRBJ2-3	-	CASSLKQHTDTQYF	TGTGCCAGCAGCTTGAAGCAACACACAGATACGCAGTATTTT
-	TRBV7-6	TRBJ1-2	TRBD1	CASSLRQGDYGYTF	TGTGCCAGCAGCTTAAGACAGGGAGACTATGGCTACACCTTC
few	TRBV6-4	TRBJ1-1	-	CASSEWSSGNTEAFF	TGTGCCAGCAGTGAATGGTCGTCCGGGAACACTGAAGCTTTCTTT
-	TRBV30	TRBJ2-7	TRBD2	CAWGPGLGSYEQYF	TGTGCCTGGGGCCCGGGACTAGGGTCGTACGAGCAGTACTTC
few	TRBV5-1	TRBJ2-1	TRBD2	CASSPRRGTSLGYNEQFF	TGCGCCAGCAGCCCTAGGCGGGGGACTTCACTTGGCTACAATGAGCAGTTCTTC
-	TRBV7-9	TRBJ1-5	TRBD1	CASNAGGQPQHF	TGTGCCAGCAACGCAGGGGGCCAGCCCCAGCATTTT
-	TRBV9	TRBJ2-7	-	CASSVEPGATYEQYF	TGTGCCAGCAGCGTAGAGCCGGGGGCAACCTACGAGCAGTACTTC
-	TRBV5-4	TRBJ2-3	-	CASSPRDRGTDTQYF	TGTGCCAGCAGCCCGCGGGACCGAGGCACAGATACGCAGTATTTT
-	TRBV11-2	TRBJ2-1	-	CALPARYYNEQFF	TGTGCCCTCCCAGCGAGGTACTACAATGAGCAGTTCTTC
-	TRBV6-5	TRBJ2-4	-	CASSYIGAAKNIQYF	TGTGCCAGCAGTTACATTGGGGCGGCGAAAAACATTCAGTACTTC
-	TRBV7-2	TRBJ1-5	-	CASSLKGVPGRAYQPQHF	TGTGCCAGCAGCTTAAAGGGTGTACCCGGCAGGGCCTATCAGCCCCAGCATTTT
few	TRBV11-2	TRBJ2-7	-	CASSLFPTSSYEQYF	TGTGCCAGCAGTCTCTTCCCGACTTCCTCCTACGAGCAGTACTTC
few	TRBV27	TRBJ2-1	TRBD2	CASRPQPRLAVEQFF	TGTGCCAGCAGGCCCCAACCTCGACTAGCGGTAGAGCAGTTCTTC
few	TRBV30	TRBJ1-5	-	CAWNRNNQPQHF	TGTGCCTGGAACAGGAACAATCAGCCCCAGCATTTT
few	TRBV7-7	TRBJ1-1	-	CASSSSMNTEAFF	TGTGCTAGCTCGAGTTCGATGAACACTGAAGCTTTCTTT
-	TRBV6-1	TRBJ1-2	-	CASSEGLRADGYTF	TGTGCCAGCAGTGAAGGTCTCCGGGCCGATGGCTACACCTTC
few	TRBV5-4	TRBJ1-2	-	CASSLVAVNGYTF	TGTGCCAGCAGCTTGGTCGCGGTTAATGGCTACACCTTC
few	TRBV4-1	TRBJ2-7	TRBD1	CASSQPQGASYEQYF	TGCGCCAGCAGCCAGCCCCAGGGGGCATCCTACGAGCAGTACTTC
-	TRBV12-5	TRBJ2-2	-	CASGPVAGELFF	TGTGCTAGTGGCCCTGTTGCCGGGGAGCTGTTTTTT
few	TRBV2	TRBJ2-7	TRBD2	CASSPAGTSGYEQYF	TGTGCCAGCAGCCCGGCCGGGACTAGCGGGTACGAGCAGTACTTC
few	TRBV30	TRBJ1-2	-	CAWSGAANYGYTF	TGTGCCTGGAGTGGAGCCGCTAACTATGGCTACACCTTC
-	TRBV7-2	TRBJ1-5	TRBD1	CASSRAGTGRTQHF	TGTGCCAGCAGCCGAGCCGGGACAGGGAGAACCCAGCATTTT
once	TRBV5-6	TRBJ2-5	TRBD2	CASSSWGGAETQYF	TGTGCCAGCAGCTCCTGGGGAGGGGCGGAGACCCAGTACTTC
few	TRBV18	TRBJ1-2	-	CASSHDMILQTYGYTF	TGTGCCAGCTCACACGACATGATTTTACAGACATATGGCTACACCTTC
few	TRBV1	TRBJ2-1	-	CTSSALAGGPNEQFF	TGCACCAGCAGCGCCTTAGCGGGGGGGCCGAATGAGCAGTTCTTC
few	TRBV5-4	TRBJ1-1	TRBD1	CASTVTGVGNTEAFF	TGTGCCAGCACCGTTACAGGGGTGGGGAACACTGAAGCTTTCTTT
few	TRBV30	TRBJ1-1	-	CAWGGTARELSGTEAFF	TGTGCCTGGGGGGGAACCGCGCGGGAACTTTCCGGCACTGAAGCTTTCTTT
-	TRBV7-3	TRBJ2-1	-	CASSLTLYGEQFF	TGTGCCAGCAGCTTAACCCTTTATGGTGAGCAGTTCTTC
-	TRBV27	TRBJ2-3	TRBD2	CASSLGLSLAGAGAQYF	TGTGCCAGCAGTTTGGGACTAAGTCTAGCGGGCGCTGGGGCGCAGTATTTT
-	TRBV30	TRBJ1-1	-	CAWGPLMNTEAFF	TGTGCCTGGGGACCCCTCATGAACACTGAAGCTTTCTTT
-	TRBV19	TRBJ2-4	TRBD1	CASSRTGRNIQYF	TGTGCCAGTAGCCGGACAGGGCGAAACATTCAGTACTTC
few	TRBV25-1	TRBJ1-3	-	CASPSPWGTGNTIYF	TGTGCCAGCCCCTCCCCTTGGGGGACTGGAAACACCATATATTTT
-	TRBV15	TRBJ1-2	-	CATSRGPAGYTF	TGTGCCACCAGCCGGGGGCCCGCGGGCTACACCTTC
once	TRBV7-6	TRBJ2-5	TRBD1	CASSPGQGLGETQYF	TGTGCCAGCAGCCCGGGACAGGGGCTTGGCGAGACCCAGTACTTC
-	TRBV30	TRBJ1-2	-	CAGSTQRTVTYYGYTF	TGTGCCGGGAGTACGCAGAGGACAGTGACTTACTATGGCTACACCTTC
-	TRBV2	TRBJ1-4	-	CASSGDSPALFF	TGTGCCAGCAGTGGAGATTCCCCGGCACTGTTTTTT
few	TRBV25-1	TRBJ2-3	TRBD1	CASSDGWQGADTQYF	TGTGCCAGCAGTGATGGATGGCAGGGGGCAGATACGCAGTATTTT
few	TRBV28	TRBJ1-5	-	CASSIGVRQPQHF	TGTGCCAGCAGCATAGGGGTAAGGCAGCCCCAGCATTTT
-	TRBV5-6	TRBJ2-6	-	CASSLQLVGVGANVLTF	TGTGCCAGCAGCTTGCAACTCGTAGGGGTAGGGGCCAACGTCCTGACTTTC
few	TRBV7-2	TRBJ2-7	TRBD2	CASTPGRTRSWEQYF	TGTGCCAGCACCCCGGGACGGACTAGGTCGTGGGAGCAGTACTTC
few	TRBV18	TRBJ2-1	-	CASSPPEGGSYNEQFF	TGTGCCAGCTCACCACCGGAGGGGGGTTCATACAATGAGCAGTTCTTC
few	TRBV4-2	TRBJ1-6	TRBD1	CASSQDGQANDFGSPLHF	TGTGCCAGCAGCCAGGATGGACAGGCGAACGACTTTGGTTCACCCCTCCACTTT
-	TRBV7-6	TRBJ2-1	TRBD2	CASSLALTSGTNEQFF	TGTGCCAGCAGCTTAGCGTTGACTAGCGGGACGAATGAGCAGTTCTTC
few	TRBV18	TRBJ2-7	-	CASSPTHEQYF	TGTGCCAGCTCACCAACCCACGAGCAGTACTTC
few	TRBV18	TRBJ2-3	-	CASSPLIRYF	TGTGCCAGCTCACCCCTCATTCGGTATTTT
-	TRBV13	TRBJ2-7	TRBD2	CASSRTSGSSYEQYF	TGTGCCAGCAGCCGAACTAGCGGGTCCTCCTACGAGCAGTACTTC
-	TRBV11-2	TRBJ2-5	-	CASNKLGVQETQYF	TGTGCCAGCAACAAGTTGGGGGTCCAAGAGACCCAGTACTTC
-	TRBV7-2	TRBJ1-1	-	CASSMTLAALEAFF	TGTGCCAGCAGCATGACCCTGGCTGCTTTGGAAGCTTTCTTT
few	TRBV2	TRBJ2-3	-	CASRGRTRTDTQYF	TGTGCCAGCAGAGGGAGGACTCGCACAGATACGCAGTATTTT
-	TRBV4-2	TRBJ2-2	TRBD2	CASSGRWTSYTGELFF	TGTGCCAGCAGCGGTCGCTGGACTAGCTATACCGGGGAGCTGTTTTTT
-	TRBV5-7	TRBJ2-7	-	CASSLAPRYEQYF	TGTGCCAGCAGCTTGGCCCCGAGGTACGAGCAGTACTTC